This TCR beta chain was identified in a study of blood T cell repertoires in COVID-19. Generated by immunoSEQ multiplex PCR, the TCRdb table keeps only in-frame clones and is missing some. The table has some 290,000 clones, roughly 79% seen once; the top ten hold roughly 2.9%. The CDR3 covers 15 residues. The V gene lost 7 bases and the J gene lost 3 bases, with 14 bases spanning the gap. Germline CDR1 KGHDR, CDR2 SFDVKD. This sequence joins TRBV24-1 and TRBJ1-4; weak D call: TRBD1 (5 bases). This clonotype originated in an older woman with active or convalescent COVID-19. The sample taken for sequencing was peripheral blood. CDR3 region: CATSQGGGSNEKLFF. The CDR3 DNA reads TGTGCCACCAGCCAGGGCGGTGGTTCTAATGAAAAACTGTTTTTT.